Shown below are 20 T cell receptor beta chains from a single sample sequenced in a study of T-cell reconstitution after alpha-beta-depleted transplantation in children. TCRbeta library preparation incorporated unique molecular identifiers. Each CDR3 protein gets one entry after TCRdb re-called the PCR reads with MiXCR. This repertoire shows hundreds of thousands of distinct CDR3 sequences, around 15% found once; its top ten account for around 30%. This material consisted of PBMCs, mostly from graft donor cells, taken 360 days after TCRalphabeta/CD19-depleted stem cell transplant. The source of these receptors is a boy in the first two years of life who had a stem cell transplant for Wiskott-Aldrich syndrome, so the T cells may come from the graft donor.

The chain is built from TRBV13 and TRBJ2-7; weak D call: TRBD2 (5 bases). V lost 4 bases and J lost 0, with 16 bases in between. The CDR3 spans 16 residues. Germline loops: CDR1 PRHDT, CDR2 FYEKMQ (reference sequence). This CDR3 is CASSSSRLSISYEQYF. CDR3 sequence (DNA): TGTGCCAGCAGCTCCTCTAGACTATCCATCTCCTACGAGCAGTACTTC.

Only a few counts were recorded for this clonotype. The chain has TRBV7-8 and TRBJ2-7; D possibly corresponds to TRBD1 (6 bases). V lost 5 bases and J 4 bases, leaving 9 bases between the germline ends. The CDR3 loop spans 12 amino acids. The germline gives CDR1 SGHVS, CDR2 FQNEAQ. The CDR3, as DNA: TGTGCCAGCAGCGTGGACAGATACGAGCAGTACTTC. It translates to CASSVDRYEQYF.

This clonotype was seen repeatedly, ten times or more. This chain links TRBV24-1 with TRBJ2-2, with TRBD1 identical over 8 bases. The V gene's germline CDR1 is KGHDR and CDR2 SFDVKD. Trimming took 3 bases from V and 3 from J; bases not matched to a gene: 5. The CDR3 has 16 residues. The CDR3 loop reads CATSDPGQGYTGELFF. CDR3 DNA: TGTGCCACCAGTGATCCCGGACAGGGATACACCGGGGAGCTGTTTTTT.

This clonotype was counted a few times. The CDR3 DNA reads as TGTGCCAGCAGCTCCTTAGCGGGGGCACGAGGAGGGACCCAGTACTTC. Amino acid sequence: CASSSLAGARGGTQYF. The chain links TRBV7-2 to TRBJ2-5; TRBD2 matches at 9 bases. CDR1 is SGHTA and CDR2 is FQGNSA in the germline V gene. The CDR3 covers 16 residues. V lost 4 bases and J lost 7; bases outside the gene matches: 13. The full variable domain, rest sourced from reference TRBV7-2 and TRBJ2-5, is GAGVSQSPSNKVTEKGKDVELRCDPISGHTALYWYRQSLGQGLEFLIYFQGNSAPDKSGLPSDRFSAERTGGSVSTLTIQRTQQEDSAVYLCASSSLAGARGGTQYFGPGTRLLVL.

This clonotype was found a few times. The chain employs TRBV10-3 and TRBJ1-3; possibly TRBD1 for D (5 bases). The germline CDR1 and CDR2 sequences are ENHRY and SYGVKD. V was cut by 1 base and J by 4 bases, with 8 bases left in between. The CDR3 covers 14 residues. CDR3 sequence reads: CAISEWTTGNTIYF. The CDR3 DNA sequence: TGTGCCATCAGTGAGTGGACAACGGGAAACACCATATATTTT.

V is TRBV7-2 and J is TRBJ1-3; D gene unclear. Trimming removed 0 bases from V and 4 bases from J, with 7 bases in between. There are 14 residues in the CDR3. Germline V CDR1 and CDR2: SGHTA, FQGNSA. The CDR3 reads CASSLALVGNTIYF. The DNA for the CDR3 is TGTGCCAGCAGCTTAGCTCTCGTGGGAAACACCATATATTTT.

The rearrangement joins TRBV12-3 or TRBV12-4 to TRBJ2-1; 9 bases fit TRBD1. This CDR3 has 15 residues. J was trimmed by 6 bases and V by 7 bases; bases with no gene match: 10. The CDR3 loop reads CASKTTGGFSNEQFF. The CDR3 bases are TGTGCCAGCAAAACGACAGGGGGATTTAGCAATGAGCAGTTCTTC.

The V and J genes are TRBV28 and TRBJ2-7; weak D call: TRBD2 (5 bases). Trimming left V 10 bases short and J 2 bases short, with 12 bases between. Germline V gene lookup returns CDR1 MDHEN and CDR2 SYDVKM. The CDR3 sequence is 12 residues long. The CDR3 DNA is TGTGCCATTGGGAGACGGACCTACGAGCAGTACTTC. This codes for CAIGRRTYEQYF.

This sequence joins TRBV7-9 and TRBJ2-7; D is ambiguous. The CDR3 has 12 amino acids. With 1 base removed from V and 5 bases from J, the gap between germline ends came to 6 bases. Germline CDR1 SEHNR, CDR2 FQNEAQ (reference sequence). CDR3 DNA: TGTGCCAGCAGCTTAGTACCCAACGAGCAGTACTTC. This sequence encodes CASSLVPNEQYF.

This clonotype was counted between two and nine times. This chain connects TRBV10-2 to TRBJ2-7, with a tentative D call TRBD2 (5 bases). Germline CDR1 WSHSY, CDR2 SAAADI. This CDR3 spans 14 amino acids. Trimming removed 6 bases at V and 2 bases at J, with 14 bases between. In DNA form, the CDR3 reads TGCGCCAGCAGGGCTACACTAGGGCCCTACGAGCAGTACTTC. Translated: CASRATLGPYEQYF.

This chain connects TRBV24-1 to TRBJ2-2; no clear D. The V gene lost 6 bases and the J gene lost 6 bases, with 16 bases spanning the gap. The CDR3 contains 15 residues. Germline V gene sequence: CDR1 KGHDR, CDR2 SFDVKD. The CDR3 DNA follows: TGTGCCACCAGTCCGCGCCCGGGCAGACCCGGGGAGCTGTTTTTT. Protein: CATSPRPGRPGELFF.

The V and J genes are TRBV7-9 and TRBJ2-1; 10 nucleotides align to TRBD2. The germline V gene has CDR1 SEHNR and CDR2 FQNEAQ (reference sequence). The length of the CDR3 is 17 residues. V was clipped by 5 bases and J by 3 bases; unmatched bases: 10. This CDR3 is CASSPTSGTSVYNEQFF. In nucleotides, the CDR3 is TGTGCCAGCAGCCCCACCTCCGGGACTAGCGTCTACAATGAGCAGTTCTTC.

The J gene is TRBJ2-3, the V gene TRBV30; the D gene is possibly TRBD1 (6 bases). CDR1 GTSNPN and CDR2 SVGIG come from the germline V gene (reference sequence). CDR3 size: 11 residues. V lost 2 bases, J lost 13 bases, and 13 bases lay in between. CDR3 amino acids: CAWSSGASEYF. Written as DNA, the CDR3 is TGTGCCTGGAGTTCAGGGGCATCTGAGTATTTT.

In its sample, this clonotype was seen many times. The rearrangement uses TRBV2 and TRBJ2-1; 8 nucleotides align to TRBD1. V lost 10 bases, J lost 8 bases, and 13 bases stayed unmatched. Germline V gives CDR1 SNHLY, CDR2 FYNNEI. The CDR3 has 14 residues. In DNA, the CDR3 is TGTGCCACCACGAAGGGACAGGTCAACGATGAGCAGTTCTTC. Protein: CATTKGQVNDEQFF.

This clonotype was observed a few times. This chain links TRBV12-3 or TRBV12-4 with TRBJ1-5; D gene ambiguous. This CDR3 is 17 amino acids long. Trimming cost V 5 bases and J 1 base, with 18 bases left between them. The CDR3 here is CASSPVGVGGSNQPQHF. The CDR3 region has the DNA TGTGCCAGCAGTCCTGTCGGGGTTGGAGGGAGCAATCAGCCCCAGCATTTT.

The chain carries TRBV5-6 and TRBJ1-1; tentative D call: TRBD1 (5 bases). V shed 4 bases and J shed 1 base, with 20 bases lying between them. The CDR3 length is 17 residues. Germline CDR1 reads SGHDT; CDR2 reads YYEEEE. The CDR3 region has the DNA TGTGCCAGCAGCCTGAGTGGGGGGGTACGCCGGAACACTGAAGCTTTCTTT. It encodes CASSLSGGVRRNTEAFF.

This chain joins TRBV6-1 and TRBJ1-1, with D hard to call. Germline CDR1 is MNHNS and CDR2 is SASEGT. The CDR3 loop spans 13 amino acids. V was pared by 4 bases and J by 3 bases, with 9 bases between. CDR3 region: CASSGVSYTEAFF. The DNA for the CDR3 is TGTGCCAGCAGTGGTGTCAGCTACACTGAAGCTTTCTTT.

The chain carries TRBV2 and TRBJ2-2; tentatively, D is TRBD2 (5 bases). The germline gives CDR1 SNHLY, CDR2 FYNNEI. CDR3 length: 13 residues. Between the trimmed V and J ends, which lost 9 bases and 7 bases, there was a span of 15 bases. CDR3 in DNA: TGTGCCAGGACCGGACTCCGCCGCGGGGAGCTGTTTTTT. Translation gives CARTGLRRGELFF. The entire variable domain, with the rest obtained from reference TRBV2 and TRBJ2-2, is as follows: EPEVTQTPSHQVTQMGQEVILRCVPISNHLYFYWYRQILGQKVEFLVSFYNNEISEKSEIFDDQFSVERPDGSNFTLKIRSTKLEDSAMYFCARTGLRRGELFFGEGSRLTVL.

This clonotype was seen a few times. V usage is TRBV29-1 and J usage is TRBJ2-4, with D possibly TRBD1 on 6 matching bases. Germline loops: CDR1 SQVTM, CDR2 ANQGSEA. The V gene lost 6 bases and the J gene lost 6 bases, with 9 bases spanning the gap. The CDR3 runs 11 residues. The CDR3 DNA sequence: TGCAGCGTGGCAGGGGTAAACATTCAGTACTTC. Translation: CSVAGVNIQYF.

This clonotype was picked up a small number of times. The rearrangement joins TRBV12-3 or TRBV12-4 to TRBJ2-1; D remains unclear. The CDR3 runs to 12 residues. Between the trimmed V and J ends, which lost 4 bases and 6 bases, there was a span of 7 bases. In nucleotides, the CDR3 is TGTGCCAGCAGTTCCCCTGGCAATGAGCAGTTCTTC. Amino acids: CASSSPGNEQFF.